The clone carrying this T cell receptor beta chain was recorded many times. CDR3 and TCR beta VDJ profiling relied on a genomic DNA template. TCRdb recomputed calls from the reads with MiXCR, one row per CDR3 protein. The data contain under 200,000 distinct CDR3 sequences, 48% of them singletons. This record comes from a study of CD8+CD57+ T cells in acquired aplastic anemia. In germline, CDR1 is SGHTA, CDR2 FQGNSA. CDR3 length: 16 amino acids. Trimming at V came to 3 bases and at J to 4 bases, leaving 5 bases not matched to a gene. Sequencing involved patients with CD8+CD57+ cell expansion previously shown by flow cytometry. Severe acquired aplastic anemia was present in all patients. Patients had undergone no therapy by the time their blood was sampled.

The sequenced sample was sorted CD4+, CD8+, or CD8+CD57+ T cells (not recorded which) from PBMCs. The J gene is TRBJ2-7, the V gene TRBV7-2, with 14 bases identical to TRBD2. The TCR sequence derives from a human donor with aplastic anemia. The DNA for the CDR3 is TGTGCCAGCAGCTTGGGACTAGCGGGAGTATCGTACGAGCAGTACTTC. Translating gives CASSLGLAGVSYEQYF.